Described below is a single TCR beta chain sequence and its context. Its antigen is not known. Data came from immunoSEQ multiplex PCR; TCRdb stores just in-frame clones and leaves some out. Of more than 95,000 clones listed, roughly 88% are singletons. These data are taken from a study of T cell responses to AZD1222 COVID-19 vaccine. Background on the study: Pooling of second doses given at about 4 or about 12 weeks was done. Study observations and caveats: Vaccine-associated CD4 TCRs spanned spike, dominant at 160-218 and 743-854. Recipients of AZD1222 seropositive at baseline numbered only 6 or 7. Per reports, nearly half of all spike-specific TCRs target regions that are unmutated in variants.

CDR1 is SGHNT, CDR2 YYREEE, per germline (reference sequence). There are 14 residues in the CDR3. The V end was cut by 0 bases, the J end by 7 bases, with 10 bases between. The TCR comes from an adult in good health. The input for sequencing was peripheral blood, taken on day 0 of AZD1222 vaccination. The chain combines TRBV5-4 with TRBJ1-4; D is ambiguous. For the CDR3, the DNA is TGTGCCAGCAGCTTGGTGTACGAATCTGAAAAACTGTTTTTT. Protein sequence: CASSLVYESEKLFF.